This TCR beta chain comes out of a study of cytomegalovirus exposure and HLA in healthy donors. Study summary: Genetic ancestry analysis placed more than 80% of the 300 to 400 donors that were genotyped in the Caucasian-associated cluster. Study observations and caveats: The sole available immune exposure information was CMV serostatus. In vitro assays verified that three CMV-associated chains recognized CMV antigens specifically.

CDR1 LGHNT and CDR2 FRNRAP come from the germline V gene. This CDR3 region has 14 residues. V lost 4 bases to trimming and J lost 5 bases; unmatched junction nucleotides: 7. The PCR made use of 60 Vbeta and 13 Jbeta primers. Clones were read by immunoSEQ multiplex PCR, and TCRdb kept only the in-frame ones, dropping some. The sample lists approximately 170,000 clones, roughly 72% occurring once. Regarding this clone: Its target is not known.

Sequenced input: PBMCs. This rearrangement joins TRBV12-5 to TRBJ1-2; 7 bases align to TRBD1. The origin of this receptor is a woman in her twenties or thirties in good health and CMV-seropositive. The CDR3 protein is CASGSVAGGYGYTF. CDR3 nucleotides: TGTGCTAGTGGTTCTGTCGCAGGGGGTTATGGCTACACCTTC.